These 22 T cell receptor beta chains share one sample of origin, sequenced in a study of monozygotic twins with inflammatory bowel disease. From its re-call of the 5' RACE reads, TCRdb lists each CDR3 protein once, without DNA. Its table records approximately 380,000 distinct CDR3 sequences. The source material was blood. The receptors were gathered from a human donor with ulcerative colitis or Crohn's disease, or a healthy co-twin of an affected twin (not recorded which).

This CDR3 is CASSRGGTSHSNNYGYTF. J is TRBJ1-2 and V is TRBV9; TCRdb lists TRBD1, though no DNA is available to test this call. CDR3 length: 18 residues. Germline assignment: CDR1 SGDLS and CDR2 YYNGEE.

The chain couples TRBV20-1 to TRBJ2-3; without DNA, the TCRdb call of TRBD2 cannot be checked. The CDR3 extends over 14 amino acids. Germline CDR1 reads DFQATT; CDR2 reads SNEGSKA (reference sequence). This CDR3 is CSARRAGAPDTQYF.

V gene TRBV7-2 combines with J gene TRBJ2-3; the TCRdb call, TRBD2, lacks DNA for checking. CDR3 size: 15 residues. Germline V gene data show CDR1 as SGHTA and CDR2 as FQGNSA. This CDR3 is CASSMGLAGGRTQYF.

This chain joins TRBV4-3 and TRBJ2-1; TCRdb reports TRBD1, a call that lacks DNA to check it against. This CDR3 spans 15 amino acids. The germline V gene has CDR1 LGHNA and CDR2 YSLEER. CDR3 loop: CASSQERQTYNEQFF.

The rearrangement joins TRBV2 to TRBJ1-3; TCRdb's D gene call, TRBD1, goes unchecked for lack of DNA. CDR1 and CDR2 (germline): SNHLY, FYNNEI. CDR3 size: 16 residues. CDR3 in amino acids: CASSEGGPGNGNTIYF.

The rearrangement uses TRBV7-9 and TRBJ2-7; TCRdb lists TRBD1, though no DNA is available to test this call. This CDR3 region has 16 residues. Germline CDR1 is SEHNR and CDR2 is FQNEAQ (reference sequence). The CDR3 reads CASSSDRDRVEYEQYF.

The CDR3 sequence is CATSDLLGGENRLYNEQFF. This sequence joins TRBV24-1 and TRBJ2-1; lacking DNA, the TRBD2 call made by TCRdb goes unchecked. CDR3 length: 19 amino acids. Germline V CDR1 and CDR2: KGHDR, SFDVKD.

The chain uses TRBV12-3 or TRBV12-4 and TRBJ1-5; as DNA is missing, the TRBD1 call by TCRdb cannot be tested. This CDR3 contains 17 residues. The CDR3 sequence: CASSFATTGVSNQPQHF.

The chain joins TRBV7-9 to TRBJ1-4; TCRdb designates TRBD1, a call that cannot be tested without DNA. CDR3 length equals 14 residues. CDR1 is SEHNR and CDR2 is FQNEAQ in the germline V gene (reference sequence). The CDR3 here is CASSLDSGGPRMFF. Filled out from reference TRBV7-9 and TRBJ1-4, the complete variable domain reads DTGVSQNPRHKITKRGQNVTFRCDPISEHNRLYWYRQTLGQGPEFLTYFQNEAQLEKSRLLSDRFSAERPKGSFSTLEIQRTEQGDSAMYLCASSLDSGGPRMFFGSGTQLSVL.

The CDR3 region is CASSLVNRLINTEAFF. The chain combines TRBV7-6 with TRBJ1-1. Germline-derived CDR1 and CDR2 are SGHVS and FNYEAQ. The CDR3 is 16 residues long.

The chain links TRBV18 to TRBJ2-1. CDR3 length: 14 residues. In germline, CDR1 is KGHSH, CDR2 LQKENI. CDR3 region: CASSPPTDRNEQFF.

The V gene is TRBV10-2, the J gene TRBJ2-7; without DNA, the TCRdb call of TRBD1 cannot be checked. Germline V lookup: CDR1 WSHSY, CDR2 SAAADI. CDR3 length: 12 residues. CDR3 protein: CASGTGGYEQYF.

The chain uses TRBV7-2 and TRBJ2-7; lacking DNA, the TRBD2 call made by TCRdb goes unchecked. The CDR3 runs to 17 residues. Germline V CDR1 and CDR2: SGHTA, FQGNSA. CDR3 sequence: CASSKTSGGSGGYEQYF.

The chain combines TRBV6-6 with TRBJ2-5. In germline, CDR1 is MNHNY, CDR2 SVGAGI (reference sequence). CDR3 length: 12 amino acids. The chain's CDR3 is CASSQNLETQYF.

The rearrangement uses TRBV5-1 and TRBJ2-3; TCRdb lists TRBD1, though no DNA is available to test this call. This CDR3 is 15 amino acids long. The germline V gene has CDR1 SGHRS and CDR2 YFSETQ. This chain's CDR3 is CASSWAGQGTDTQYF.

The chain has TRBV7-2 and TRBJ1-5; TCRdb calls TRBD1, which cannot be checked without DNA. The V gene's germline CDR1 is SGHTA and CDR2 FQGNSA. The CDR3 consists of 17 residues. CDR3 loop: CASSLAQGMRSNQPQHF.

The CDR3 loop reads CASSPGLLDPGELFF. The genes are TRBV12-3 or TRBV12-4 and TRBJ2-2; the D call of TRBD2 rests on TCRdb alone, since no DNA is present to check it. This CDR3 is built from 15 residues.

The chain joins TRBV20-1 to TRBJ2-2; the TCRdb D gene call, TRBD1, has no DNA to confirm it. Germline CDR1 reads DFQATT; CDR2 reads SNEGSKA (reference sequence). The CDR3 runs 15 residues. The CDR3: CSARGQGIYTGELFF.

The chain combines TRBV4-2 with TRBJ2-5; no DNA is available, so the TRBD2 call from TCRdb remains unchecked. The CDR3 consists of 14 residues. The germline V gene encodes CDR1 LGHNA and CDR2 YNFKEQ. CDR3 protein: CASSAPGLGEMQYF.

The V gene is TRBV6-1, the J gene TRBJ2-3; TCRdb proposes TRBD1, but this gene call is untestable without DNA. Germline V gene lookup returns CDR1 MNHNS and CDR2 SASEGT. This CDR3 region has 15 residues. CDR3 in amino acids: CASSGDTSSTDTQYF.

CDR3 sequence: CASSLGVGGLDTQYF. This chain uses TRBV7-2 with TRBJ2-3; TCRdb reports TRBD1, a call that lacks DNA to check it against. Germline CDR1 SGHTA, CDR2 FQGNSA. The CDR3 loop spans 15 amino acids.

The chain couples TRBV20-1 to TRBJ2-3; the TCRdb D gene call, TRBD2, has no DNA to confirm it. Per the germline V gene, CDR1 is DFQATT and CDR2 is SNEGSKA (reference sequence). This CDR3 is built from 14 residues. The CDR3 sequence: CSAGAGGNTDTQYF.